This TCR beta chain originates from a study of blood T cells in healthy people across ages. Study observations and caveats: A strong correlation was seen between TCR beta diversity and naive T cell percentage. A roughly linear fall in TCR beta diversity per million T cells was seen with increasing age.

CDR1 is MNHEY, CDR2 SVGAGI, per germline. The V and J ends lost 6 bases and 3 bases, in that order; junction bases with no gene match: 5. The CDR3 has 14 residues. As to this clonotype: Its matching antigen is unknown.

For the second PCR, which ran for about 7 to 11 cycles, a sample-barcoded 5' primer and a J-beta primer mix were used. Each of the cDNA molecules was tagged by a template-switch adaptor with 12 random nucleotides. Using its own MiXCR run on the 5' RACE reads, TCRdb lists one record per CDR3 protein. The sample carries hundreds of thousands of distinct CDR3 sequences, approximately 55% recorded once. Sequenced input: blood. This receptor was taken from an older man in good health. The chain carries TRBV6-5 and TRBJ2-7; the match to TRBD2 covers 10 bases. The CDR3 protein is CASRAGGAHYEQYF. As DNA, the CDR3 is TGTGCCAGCAGAGCGGGGGGGGCTCACTACGAGCAGTACTTC.